Given below is one T cell receptor beta chain in context. This sample is part of a study of blood T cell repertoires in COVID-19. The CDR3 contains 16 residues. Germline assignment: CDR1 LGHDT and CDR2 YNNKEL (reference sequence). The V and J ends lost 5 bases and 3 bases, in that order; junction bases with no gene match: 9. Sequenced by immunoSEQ multiplex PCR; TCRdb stores in-frame clones only, minus some. The sample lists about 200,000 clones, around 79% occurring once. The receptor was derived from a woman aged 40 to 50 with COVID-19, enrolled during active disease. The chain carries TRBV3-1 (or the pseudogene TRBV3-2) and TRBJ2-2; 7 nucleotides line up with TRBD1. The sample was peripheral blood. The CDR3 DNA is TGTGCCAGCAGCGACCAAGACAGGGTGGACACCGGGGAGCTGTTTTTT. It yields the protein CASSDQDRVDTGELFF.